This T cell receptor beta chain was captured by sequencing in a study of CD8 T cells in Susac syndrome. Germline loops: CDR1 SGHRS, CDR2 YFSETQ. The V end was cut by 0 bases, the J end by 4 bases, with 16 bases between. The CDR3 runs to 16 residues. Random-hexamer reverse transcription was applied to roughly 0.5 to 1 ug RNA. One entry per CDR3 protein, called by TCRdb with MiXCR from the immunoSEQ multiplex PCR reads. The sample contains roughly 150,000 distinct CDR3 sequences, around 96% of which appear only once. V gene TRBV5-1 combines with J gene TRBJ1-1; TRBD1 is a possible D gene (6 bases). The sample taken for sequencing was CD8+ T cells from PBMCs. The clonotype comes from a human donor with multiple sclerosis. The CDR3 sequence is CASSLAAGALGTEAFF. The CDR3 bases are TGCGCCAGCAGCTTGGCGGCAGGGGCCCTTGGCACTGAAGCTTTCTTT.